This is a list of T cell receptor beta chains from one sample in a study of T cells in Graves' hyperthyroidism and ophthalmopathy. TCRdb recomputed calls from the multiplex PCR reads with MiXCR, one row per CDR3 protein. The sample contains around 620,000 distinct CDR3 sequences, more than 45% of which appear only once. The source material was peripheral blood or thyroid tissue (not recorded which). The receptors originated from an adult woman with Graves' disease, either hyperthyroidism or ophthalmopathy (not recorded which). Each CDR3 is given with its conserved first and last residue.

J: TRBJ1-2; V: TRBV30; CDR3: CAWSGPGRPYGYTF
J: TRBJ1-5; V: TRBV20-1; CDR3: CSATPTNQPQHF
J: TRBJ2-5; V: TRBV5-5; CDR3: CASSQLTSSRETQYF
J: TRBJ1-1; V: TRBV11-2; CDR3: CASSPNQGYTEAFF
J: TRBJ2-6; V: TRBV6-5; CDR3: CASSVRLRYQFLSGANVLTF
J: TRBJ1-1; V: TRBV15; CDR3: CATSPLGGFSEAFF
J: TRBJ2-5; V: TRBV6-2/TRBV6-3; CDR3: CASSYEGSGYQETQYF
J: TRBJ1-6; V: TRBV10-3; CDR3: CAIRVGTVQNSPLHF
J: TRBJ2-7; V: TRBV7-9; CDR3: CASSYQPGYEQYF
J: TRBJ1-6; V: TRBV20-1; CDR3: CSARVYSGNNSPLHF
J: TRBJ2-5; V: TRBV12-3/TRBV12-4; CDR3: CAGSPRRGETQYF
J: TRBJ2-2; V: TRBV28; CDR3: CASTSPNTGELFF
J: TRBJ2-5; V: TRBV6-5; CDR3: CASSRETNLAETQYF
J: TRBJ2-3; V: TRBV7-9; CDR3: CASSLGLAGPTDTQYF
J: TRBJ2-7; V: TRBV7-9; CDR3: CASSQSGTGLFSYEQYF
J: TRBJ1-4; V: TRBV25-1; CDR3: CASSPLEGKKGEKLFF
J: TRBJ2-6; V: TRBV5-1; CDR3: CASTSPGANVLTF
J: TRBJ1-4; V: TRBV7-3; CDR3: CASSFTGNNEKLFF
J: TRBJ2-5; V: TRBV9; CDR3: CASSVGTQYF
J: TRBJ2-7; V: TRBV3-1; CDR3: CASSQDAGGHGEQYF
J: TRBJ1-2; V: TRBV7-2; CDR3: CASSETADINYGYTF
J: TRBJ2-7; V: TRBV2; CDR3: CASNRQGGYEQYF
J: TRBJ1-4; V: TRBV5-1; CDR3: CASSQARVGNEKLFF
J: TRBJ2-2; V: TRBV7-3; CDR3: CASSPTQGAGELFF
J: TRBJ2-7; V: TRBV2; CDR3: CASSAGTLTYEQYF
J: TRBJ2-5; V: TRBV15; CDR3: CATSPGQGFQETQYF
J: TRBJ2-3; V: TRBV15; CDR3: CATSRGQGADTQYF
J: TRBJ2-7; V: TRBV20-1; CDR3: CSAPGTSVTYEQYF
J: TRBJ1-5; V: TRBV20-1; CDR3: CSARTLGTGHNQPQHF
J: TRBJ2-5; V: TRBV5-1; CDR3: CASSLITGEETQYF
J: TRBJ1-4; V: TRBV18; CDR3: CASSPPGDEKLFF
J: TRBJ2-7; V: TRBV7-8; CDR3: CASSLGRSSGRTYEQYF
J: TRBJ2-3; V: TRBV6-2/TRBV6-3; CDR3: CASSLGLLDTQYF
J: TRBJ1-3; V: TRBV19; CDR3: CASSTQSVSGNTIYF
J: TRBJ1-1; V: TRBV5-1; CDR3: CASSGDSNTEAFF
J: TRBJ1-5; V: TRBV10-3; CDR3: CATRRTVYSNQPQHF
J: TRBJ2-7; V: TRBV2; CDR3: CASRGPHEQYF
J: TRBJ1-1; V: TRBV29-1; CDR3: CSVGQANTEAFF
J: TRBJ1-5; V: TRBV12-3/TRBV12-4; CDR3: CASSVAGGQPQHF
J: TRBJ2-5; V: TRBV24-1; CDR3: CAISELPGARIKETQYF
J: TRBJ2-2; V: TRBV9; CDR3: CASSHTRGGHTGELFF
J: TRBJ1-1; V: TRBV5-1; CDR3: CASSKPQGNTEAFF
J: TRBJ1-2; V: TRBV20-1; CDR3: CSARWPLGYTF
J: TRBJ1-2; V: TRBV4-1; CDR3: CASGDRGQVYGYTF